This TCR beta chain stems from a study of cytomegalovirus exposure and HLA in healthy donors. Researchers ran the PCR with 60 Vbeta and 13 Jbeta primers. Profiling relied on immunoSEQ multiplex PCR, and the TCRdb table lists in-frame clones only, not all of them. In the table there are around 170,000 clones, more than 60% of which are singletons. CDR1 is LGHNA and CDR2 is YNFKEQ in the germline V gene. Trimming removed 0 bases at V and 4 bases at J, with 12 bases between. This CDR3 spans 16 amino acids. Sequencing used PBMCs. This rearrangement joins TRBV4-2 to TRBJ1-4, with D perhaps matching TRBD1 (6 bases). This TCR was sampled from a woman aged 50 to 60 in good health and CMV-seropositive. The CDR3 reads CASSQEPRTVNEKLFF. Here the CDR3 DNA reads TGTGCCAGCAGCCAAGAACCCCGGACAGTTAATGAAAAACTGTTTTTT.